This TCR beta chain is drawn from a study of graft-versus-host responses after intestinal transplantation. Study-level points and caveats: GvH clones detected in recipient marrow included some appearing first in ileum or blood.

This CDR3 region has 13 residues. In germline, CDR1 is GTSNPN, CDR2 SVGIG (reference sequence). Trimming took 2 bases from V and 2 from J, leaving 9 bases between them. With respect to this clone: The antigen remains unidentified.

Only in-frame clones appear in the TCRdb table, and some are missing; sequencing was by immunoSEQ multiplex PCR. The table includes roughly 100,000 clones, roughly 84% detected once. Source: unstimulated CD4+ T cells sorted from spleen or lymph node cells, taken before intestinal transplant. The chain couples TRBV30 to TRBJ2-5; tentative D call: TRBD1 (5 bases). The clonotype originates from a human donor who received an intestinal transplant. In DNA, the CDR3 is TGTGCCTGGAGTACACAGGATCAAGAGACCCAGTACTTC. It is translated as CAWSTQDQETQYF.